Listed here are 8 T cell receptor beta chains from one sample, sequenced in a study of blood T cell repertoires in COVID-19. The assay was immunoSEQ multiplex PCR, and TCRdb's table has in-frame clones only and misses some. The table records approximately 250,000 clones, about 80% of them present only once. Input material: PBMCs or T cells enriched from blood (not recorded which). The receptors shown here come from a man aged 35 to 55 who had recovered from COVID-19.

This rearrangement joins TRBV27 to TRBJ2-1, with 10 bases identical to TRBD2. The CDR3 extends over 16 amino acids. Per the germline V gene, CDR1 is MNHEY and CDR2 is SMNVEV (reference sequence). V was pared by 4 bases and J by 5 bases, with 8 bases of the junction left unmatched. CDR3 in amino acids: CASSSVRLAGHNEQFF. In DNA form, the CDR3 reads TGTGCCAGCAGTTCGGTACGACTAGCGGGCCACAATGAGCAGTTCTTC.

This chain's CDR3 is CASSPGTSGGNEQFF. The CDR3 nucleotides are TGTGCCAGCAGCCCTGGGACTAGCGGGGGCAATGAGCAGTTCTTC. The chain has TRBV28 and TRBJ2-1; TRBD2 matches at 14 bases. CDR3 length: 15 residues. V shed 6 bases, J shed 6 bases, and the junction held 4 bases outside the gene matches. Germline CDR1 reads MDHEN; CDR2 reads SYDVKM. The whole variable domain, remainder taken from reference TRBV28 and TRBJ2-1, is DVKVTQSSRYLVKRTGEKVFLECVQDMDHENMFWYRQDPGLGLRLIYFSYDVKMKEKGDIPEGYSVSREKKERFSLILESASTNQTSMYLCASSPGTSGGNEQFFGPGTRLTVL.

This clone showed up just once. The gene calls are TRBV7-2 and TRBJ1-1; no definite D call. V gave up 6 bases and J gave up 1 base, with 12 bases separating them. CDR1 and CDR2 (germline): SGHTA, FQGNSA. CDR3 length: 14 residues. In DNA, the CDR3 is TGTGCCAGCAGTTTCTCACAAACGAACACTGAAGCTTTCTTT. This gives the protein CASSFSQTNTEAFF.

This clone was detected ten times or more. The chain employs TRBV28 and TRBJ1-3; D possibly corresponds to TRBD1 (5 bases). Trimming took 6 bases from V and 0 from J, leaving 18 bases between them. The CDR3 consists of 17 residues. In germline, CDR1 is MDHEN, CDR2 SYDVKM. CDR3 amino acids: CASSRLYDRTSGNTIYF. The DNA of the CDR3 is TGTGCCAGCAGCCGACTTTATGACAGAACCTCTGGAAACACCATATATTTT.

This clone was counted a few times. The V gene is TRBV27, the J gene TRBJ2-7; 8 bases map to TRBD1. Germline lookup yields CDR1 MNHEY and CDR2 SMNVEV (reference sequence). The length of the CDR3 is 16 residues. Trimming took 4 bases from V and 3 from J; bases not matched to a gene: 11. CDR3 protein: CASSSLPGQVFYEQYF. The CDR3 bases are TGTGCCAGCAGTTCTCTACCGGGACAGGTCTTCTACGAGCAGTACTTC.

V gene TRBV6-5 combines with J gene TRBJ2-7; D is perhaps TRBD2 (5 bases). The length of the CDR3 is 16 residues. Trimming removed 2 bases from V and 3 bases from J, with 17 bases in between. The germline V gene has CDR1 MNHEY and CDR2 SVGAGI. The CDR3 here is CASSYGRGVSVYEQYF. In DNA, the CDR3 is TGTGCCAGCAGTTACGGTCGGGGAGTCTCGGTCTACGAGCAGTACTTC.

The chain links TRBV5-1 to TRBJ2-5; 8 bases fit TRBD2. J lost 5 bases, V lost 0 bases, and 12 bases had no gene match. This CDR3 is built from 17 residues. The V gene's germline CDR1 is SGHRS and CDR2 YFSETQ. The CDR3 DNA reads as TGCGCCAGCAGCTTGGGCCTCAGTAGCGGGGAAGGGGAGACCCAGTACTTC. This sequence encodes CASSLGLSSGEGETQYF.

The CDR3 DNA follows: TGTGCCAGCAGCGTAGGGACTATCCAAGAGACCCAGTACTTC. Translating gives CASSVGTIQETQYF. The chain links TRBV9 to TRBJ2-5, with D possibly matching TRBD2 (6 bases). The length of the CDR3 is 14 residues. Germline V gene lookup returns CDR1 SGDLS and CDR2 YYNGEE. The V and J ends lost 0 bases and 1 base respectively, with 7 bases between them.